Listed here are 23 T cell receptor beta chains from one sample, sequenced in a study of blood T cell repertoires in COVID-19. Data came from immunoSEQ multiplex PCR; TCRdb stores just in-frame clones and leaves some out. Of 300,000 to 500,000 clones detected, 88% appear once; the ten largest clones hold around 2%. The sequenced material came from PBMCs or T cells enriched from blood (not recorded which). Receptors were obtained from a woman aged 40 to 49 with acute COVID-19.

The CDR3 bases are TGTGCCACCAGTGAGGGAGGACGGACCTCGTCCTCGTACCAAGAGACCCAGTACTTC. Residues: CATSEGGRTSSSYQETQYF. The rearrangement joins TRBV24-1 to TRBJ2-5; TRBD2 might be the D (6 bases). Germline CDR1 is KGHDR and CDR2 is SFDVKD. Trimming took 4 bases from V and 0 from J, leaving 23 bases between them. This CDR3 contains 19 residues.

The rearrangement joins TRBV10-2 to TRBJ1-1; D unclear. The V gene lost 4 bases and the J gene lost 1 base, with 10 bases spanning the gap. CDR1 is WSHSY, CDR2 SAAADI, per germline. This CDR3 has 14 residues. The CDR3 DNA is TGCGCCAGCAGTGCTGTACGGTCGAACACTGAAGCTTTCTTT. Amino acids: CASSAVRSNTEAFF.

This clone appeared once. The rearrangement links TRBV7-9 to TRBJ2-7, with D hard to call. The germline V gene has CDR1 SEHNR and CDR2 FQNEAQ (reference sequence). Trimming cost V 4 bases and J 6 bases, with 16 bases left between them. This CDR3 is built from 14 residues. CDR3 in amino acids: CASSSIAIRSEQYF. The DNA of the CDR3 is TGTGCCAGCAGCTCCATAGCCATTCGCTCCGAGCAGTACTTC.

This clone was detected a few times. V and J are TRBV15 and TRBJ1-2; D is possibly TRBD1 (5 bases). This CDR3 contains 19 residues. V shed 2 bases and J shed 5 bases, with 27 bases lying between them. CDR1 is LNHNV, CDR2 YYDKDF, per germline (reference sequence). The CDR3 coding sequence is TGTGCCACCAGCAGACTCCTCTGGGGGGTGGATTGGTCCGGGTATGGCTACACCTTC. Translated: CATSRLLWGVDWSGYGYTF.

The chain couples TRBV9 to TRBJ2-1, with TRBD2 identical over 8 bases. The CDR3 has 14 residues. The V gene's germline CDR1 is SGDLS and CDR2 YYNGEE. V shed 1 base, J shed 9 bases, and the junction held 6 bases outside the gene matches. CDR3 coding DNA: TGTGCCAGCAGCGTAAGGCGGGGGGATATTGAGCAGTTCTTC. It yields the protein CASSVRRGDIEQFF.

The chain employs TRBV7-6 and TRBJ1-5; D unresolved. CDR1 is SGHVS and CDR2 is FNYEAQ in the germline V gene. Trimming took 2 bases from V and 4 from J, leaving 3 bases between them. The CDR3 length is 12 residues. The CDR3 DNA reads TGTGCCAGCAGCTTACCTAATCAGCCCCAGCATTTT. The encoded protein is CASSLPNQPQHF. The complete variable domain, with remaining parts taken from reference TRBV7-6 and TRBJ1-5, reads GAGVSQSPRYKVTKRGQDVALRCDPISGHVSLYWYRQALGQGPEFLTYFNYEAQQDKSGLPNDRFSAERPEGSISTLTIQRTEQRDSAMYRCASSLPNQPQHFGDGTRLSIL.

The rearrangement links TRBV2 to TRBJ1-2; the D is unclear. Germline V CDR1 and CDR2: SNHLY, FYNNEI. The CDR3 runs 13 residues. The ends were cut back, 4 bases at V and 7 bases at J, with 13 bases in the middle. CDR3 sequence (DNA): TGTGCCAGCAGTGTTGACGCCGGGAGTGGCTACACCTTC. Encoded protein: CASSVDAGSGYTF. Complete variable domain (other parts from reference TRBV2 and TRBJ1-2): EPEVTQTPSHQVTQMGQEVILRCVPISNHLYFYWYRQILGQKVEFLVSFYNNEISEKSEIFDDQFSVERPDGSNFTLKIRSTKLEDSAMYFCASSVDAGSGYTFGSGTRLTVV.

The chain combines TRBV30 with TRBJ1-1; D might be TRBD1 (5 bases). V dropped 4 bases and J dropped 3 bases, with 12 bases sitting between them. The CDR3 consists of 13 residues. Germline CDR1 GTSNPN, CDR2 SVGIG (reference sequence). CDR3 coding DNA: TGTGCCTGGATGGGGCACCGGTACACTGAAGCTTTCTTT. Residues: CAWMGHRYTEAFF.

The chain is built from TRBV11-2 and TRBJ1-3; D might be TRBD1 (6 bases). The CDR3 spans 15 residues. The V end lost 3 bases, the J end lost 6 bases, and 15 bases lay between the germline ends. The germline CDR1 and CDR2 sequences are SGHAT and FQNNGV. The CDR3 sequence is CASSFRSGGENTIYF. The CDR3 coding sequence is TGTGCCAGCAGCTTTCGGTCTGGGGGCGAAAACACCATATATTTT.

This clone has a single count. The J gene is TRBJ2-7, the V gene TRBV5-4; 7 bases are a match to TRBD1. The CDR3 covers 15 residues. After removal of 4 bases from V and 0 bases from J, the junction contained 7 bases not matched to a gene. Looked up from germline, CDR1 is SGHNT and CDR2 is YYREEE (reference sequence). CDR3 region: CASSGMDRSSYEQYF. CDR3 DNA sequence: TGTGCCAGCAGCGGGATGGACAGGTCCTCCTACGAGCAGTACTTC.

CDR3: CASSLVARVDGYTF. CDR3 sequence (DNA): TGCGCCAGCAGCTTGGTCGCCAGGGTGGATGGCTACACCTTC. The rearrangement uses TRBV5-1 and TRBJ1-2, with D maybe TRBD1 (5 bases). V lost 0 bases and J lost 6, with 12 bases in between. This CDR3 spans 14 amino acids. CDR1 and CDR2 (germline): SGHRS, YFSETQ.

The chain is built from TRBV5-1 and TRBJ2-1; 9 bases agree with TRBD2. Germline values: CDR1 SGHRS, CDR2 YFSETQ. The CDR3 extends over 15 amino acids. The V segment lost 4 bases and the J segment 8 bases; nucleotides outside the gene matches: 10. The CDR3 DNA reads TGCGCCAGCAGCACGGCCGGGACTAGCTTCTATGAGCAGTTCTTC. Its translation: CASSTAGTSFYEQFF.

V is TRBV5-6 and J is TRBJ1-2, with 8 bases matching TRBD1. CDR3 size: 18 residues. Germline CDR1 reads SGHDT; CDR2 reads YYEEEE. Unmatched junction bases numbered 13, after V lost 0 bases and J lost 3 bases. The CDR3 loop reads CASSLVWVRTGKDYGYTF. The CDR3 nucleotides are TGTGCCAGCAGCTTGGTTTGGGTACGGACAGGGAAGGACTATGGCTACACCTTC. Full variable domain (missing parts from reference TRBV5-6 and TRBJ1-2): DAGVTQSPTHLIKTRGQQVTLRCSPKSGHDTVSWYQQALGQGPQFIFQYYEEEERQRGNFPDRFSGHQFPNYSSELNVNALLLGDSALYLCASSLVWVRTGKDYGYTFGSGTRLTVV.

This rearrangement joins TRBV5-1 to TRBJ1-5; 7 nucleotides agree with TRBD1. Germline CDR1 is SGHRS and CDR2 is YFSETQ. The J segment lost 3 bases and the V segment lost 5 bases, leaving 8 bases of the junction unmatched. The CDR3 sequence is 15 residues long. CDR3 in amino acids: CASSRPQGNNQPQHF. Written as DNA, the CDR3 is TGCGCCAGCAGTCGTCCACAGGGGAACAATCAGCCCCAGCATTTT.

This sequence joins TRBV9 and TRBJ2-5; 8 bases fit TRBD2. J gave up 5 bases and V 4 bases, and 13 bases lay outside the gene matches. This CDR3 is 16 amino acids long. Germline assignment: CDR1 SGDLS and CDR2 YYNGEE. Here the CDR3 reads CASSPESRGGGETQYF. The DNA for the CDR3 is TGTGCCAGCAGCCCCGAGTCCCGGGGGGGAGGGGAGACCCAGTACTTC. The full variable domain, with the rest looked up from reference TRBV9 and TRBJ2-5, is DSGVTQTPKHLITATGQRVTLRCSPRSGDLSVYWYQQSLDQGLQFLIQYYNGEERAKGNILERFSAQQFPDLHSELNLSSLELGDSALYFCASSPESRGGGETQYFGPGTRLLVL.

The chain couples TRBV27 to TRBJ2-7, with D possibly TRBD1 on 6 matching bases. The germline gives CDR1 MNHEY, CDR2 SMNVEV (reference sequence). The CDR3 loop spans 15 amino acids. Between the trimmed V and J ends, which lost 2 bases and 2 bases, there was a span of 13 bases. This chain's CDR3 is CASSLTGTTTYEQYF. In DNA form, the CDR3 reads TGTGCCAGCAGTTTAACGGGGACAACCACCTACGAGCAGTACTTC.

The CDR3 DNA sequence: TGTGCCAGCAGCCTAACAGGGGAGGGCACAGATACGCAGTATTTT. This translates into CASSLTGEGTDTQYF. V gene TRBV3-1 (or the pseudogene TRBV3-2) combines with J gene TRBJ2-3, with D tentatively TRBD1 (7 bases). The V and J ends lost 4 bases and 1 base respectively, with 12 bases between them. In germline, CDR1 is LGHDT, CDR2 YNNKEL (reference sequence). This CDR3 has 15 residues.

The V gene is TRBV12-3 or TRBV12-4, the J gene TRBJ2-3; 9 bases agree with TRBD1. This CDR3 is built from 13 residues. V trimming: 5 bases; J trimming: 8 bases; junction bases outside the gene matches: 5. The CDR3 protein is CASSSRQGGTQYF. CDR3 in DNA: TGTGCCAGCAGTAGCCGACAGGGGGGTACGCAGTATTTT.

The rearrangement uses TRBV11-2 and TRBJ1-1, with D possibly matching TRBD1 (6 bases). The V and J ends lost 2 bases and 0 bases respectively, with 7 bases between them. The CDR3 totals 14 residues. Germline CDR1 and CDR2: SGHAT and FQNNGV. CDR3: CASSLQGLNTEAFF. The CDR3 DNA reads as TGTGCCAGCAGCTTACAGGGGTTGAACACTGAAGCTTTCTTT.

The chain carries TRBV2 and TRBJ1-6; TRBD1 is a possible D gene (6 bases). The V end lost 2 bases, the J end lost 6 bases, and 11 bases lay between the germline ends. In germline, CDR1 is SNHLY, CDR2 FYNNEI. The CDR3 contains 15 residues. This CDR3 is CASSEYAGANSPLHF. In nucleotides, the CDR3 is TGTGCCAGCAGTGAATATGCAGGGGCTAATTCACCCCTCCACTTT.

The CDR3 DNA is TGTGCCAGCAGCCGGGACAGGACAGCAGCTAATGAAAAACTGTTTTTT. Its protein is CASSRDRTAANEKLFF. The chain uses TRBV5-5 and TRBJ1-4; 8 positions match TRBD1. Germline lookup yields CDR1 SGHKS and CDR2 YYEKEE (reference sequence). The CDR3 loop spans 16 amino acids. Trimming took 4 bases from V and 3 from J; bases not matched to a gene: 8. Full variable domain (outside the CDR3, taken from reference TRBV5-5 and TRBJ1-4): DAGVTQSPTHLIKTRGQQVTLRCSPISGHKSVSWYQQVLGQGPQFIFQYYEKEERGRGNFPDRFSARQFPNYSSELNVNALLLGDSALYLCASSRDRTAANEKLFFGSGTQLSVL.

This clone was found once. This chain links TRBV7-2 with TRBJ1-1, with D hard to call. Trimming took off 1 base at V and 2 bases at J, with 11 bases between the two ends. CDR1 is SGHTA, CDR2 FQGNSA, per germline. The CDR3 consists of 15 residues. The CDR3 bases are TGTGCCAGCAGCTTAGGTTGGGAGGCCAACACTGAAGCTTTCTTT. Residues: CASSLGWEANTEAFF.

This clone was recorded only once. In DNA form, the CDR3 reads TGTGCCACTAACCGGGACAGGGATGAAAAACTGTTTTTT. Its translation: CATNRDRDEKLFF. V usage is TRBV2 and J usage is TRBJ1-4, with 9 nucleotides matching TRBD1. Germline CDR1 is SNHLY and CDR2 is FYNNEI. This CDR3 spans 13 amino acids. J was trimmed by 6 bases and V by 10 bases; bases with no gene match: 6.